The clone carrying this TCR beta chain has at least ten counts. This entry is derived from a study of T cells in Graves' hyperthyroidism and ophthalmopathy. Trimming at V came to 2 bases and at J to 7 bases, leaving 6 bases not matched to a gene. The CDR3 extends over 16 amino acids. Germline CDR1 and CDR2: SGHDT and YYEEEE. RNA transcripts provided the source from which TCR beta CDR3 regions were amplified. The TCR CDR3 first-round RT-PCR relied on the HTBI primer set. TCRdb itself ran the multiplex PCR reads through MiXCR, one entry per CDR3 protein. The sample has about 410,000 distinct CDR3 sequences, 14% to 15% seen once; the top ten hold under 15%. Fresh peripheral blood, 8 to 10 ml of it, supplied the PBMCs.

The material sequenced was blood. This receptor was taken from a young man with Graves' ophthalmopathy. V is TRBV5-6 and J is TRBJ2-1; 13 bases fit TRBD2. This CDR3 is CASSFLTSGGLNEQFF. For the CDR3, the DNA is TGTGCCAGCAGCTTCCTGACTAGCGGGGGGCTAAATGAGCAGTTCTTC.